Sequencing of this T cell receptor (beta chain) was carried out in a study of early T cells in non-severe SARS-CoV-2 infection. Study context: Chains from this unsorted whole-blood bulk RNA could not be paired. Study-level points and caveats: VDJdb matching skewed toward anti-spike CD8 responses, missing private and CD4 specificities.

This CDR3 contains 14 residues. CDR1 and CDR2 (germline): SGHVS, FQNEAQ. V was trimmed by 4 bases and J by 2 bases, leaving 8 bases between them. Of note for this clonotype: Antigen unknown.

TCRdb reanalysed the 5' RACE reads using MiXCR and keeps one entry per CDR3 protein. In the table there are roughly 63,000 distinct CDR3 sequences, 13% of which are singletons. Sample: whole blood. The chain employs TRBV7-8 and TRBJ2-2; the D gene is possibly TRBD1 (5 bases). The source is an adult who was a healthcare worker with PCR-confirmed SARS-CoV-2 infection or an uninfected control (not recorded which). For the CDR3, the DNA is TGTGCCAGCAGCTCGTGGACAAACACCGGGGAGCTGTTTTTT. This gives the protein CASSSWTNTGELFF.